This record covers a single T cell receptor (beta chain). Generated by immunoSEQ multiplex PCR, the TCRdb table keeps only in-frame clones and is missing some. The profile shows almost 95,000 clones, 90% of them singletons. This entry is derived from a study of control samples from healthy donors and cancer patients. This TCR came from a young woman in good health. Material for sequencing was blood.

The CDR3 region has the DNA TGTGCCAGCACTTTCGGGGGGGCCGGGACAGATACGCAGTATTTT. Residues: CASTFGGAGTDTQYF. The chain couples TRBV2 to TRBJ2-3; 8 bases match TRBD2. The CDR3 runs 15 residues. The germline V gene has CDR1 SNHLY and CDR2 FYNNEI. V shed 7 bases, J shed 3 bases, and the junction held 9 bases outside the gene matches.